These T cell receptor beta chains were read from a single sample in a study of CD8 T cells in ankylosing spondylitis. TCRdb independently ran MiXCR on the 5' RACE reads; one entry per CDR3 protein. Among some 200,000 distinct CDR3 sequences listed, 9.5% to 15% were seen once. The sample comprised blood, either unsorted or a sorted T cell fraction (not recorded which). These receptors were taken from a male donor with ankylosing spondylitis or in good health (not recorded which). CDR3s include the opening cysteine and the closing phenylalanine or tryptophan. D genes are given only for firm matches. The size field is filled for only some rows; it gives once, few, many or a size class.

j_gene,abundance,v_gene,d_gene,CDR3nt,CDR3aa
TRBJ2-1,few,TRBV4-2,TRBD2,TGTGCCAGCAGCCAAGTCATAGCGGGAGGAACCTACAATGAGCAGTTCTTC,CASSQVIAGGTYNEQFF
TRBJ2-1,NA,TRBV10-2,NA,TGCGCCAGCAGTGAGTCCAGGGGAAATGAGCAGTTCTTC,CASSESRGNEQFF
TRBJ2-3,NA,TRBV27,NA,TGTGCCAGCAGTTCCGGACAGTATAAGTCTAGCACAGATACGCAGTATTTT,CASSSGQYKSSTDTQYF
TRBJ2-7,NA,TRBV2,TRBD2,TGTGCCAGCCTTCTTTGGACTAGCGGCACCTACGAGCAGTACTTC,CASLLWTSGTYEQYF
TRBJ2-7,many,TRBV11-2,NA,TGTGCCAGCAGCTTAGGTGGCAGTACCTACGAGCAGTACTTC,CASSLGGSTYEQYF
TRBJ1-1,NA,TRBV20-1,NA,TGCAGTGCCCACAGGGTCGCTGAAGCTTTCTTT,CSAHRVAEAFF
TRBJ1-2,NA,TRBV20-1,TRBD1,TGCAGTGCTAGAGAGACAGGGGGCAAATTCAACTATGGCTACACCTTC,CSARETGGKFNYGYTF
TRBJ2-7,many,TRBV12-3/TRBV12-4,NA,TGTGCCAGCAGTTTAGCGAGGTACGAGCAGTACTTC,CASSLARYEQYF
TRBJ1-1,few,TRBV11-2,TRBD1,TGTGCCAGCAGCTTAGAGACAGGGGTCCGCGTGAACTTGAACACTGAAGCTTTCTTT,CASSLETGVRVNLNTEAFF
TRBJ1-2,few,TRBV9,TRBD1,TGTGCCAGCAGCTCAGGGACAGGAAGGGGTGGCTACACCTTC,CASSSGTGRGGYTF
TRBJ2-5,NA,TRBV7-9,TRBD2,TGTGCCAGCAGCTTACCCCTAGCGGGGGAAGAGACCCAGTACTTC,CASSLPLAGEETQYF
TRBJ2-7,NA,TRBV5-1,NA,TGCGCCAGCAGCTTGATGTCAGCTCAAGACGAGCAGTACTTC,CASSLMSAQDEQYF
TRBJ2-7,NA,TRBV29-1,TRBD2,TGCAGCGTTGAAGATCCTAGCGGGGGCTACGAGCAGTACTTC,CSVEDPSGGYEQYF
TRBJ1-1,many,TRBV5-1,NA,TGCGCCAGCAGCTTGGTGGGTACACAACTGAGGAAGAACACTGAAGCTTTCTTT,CASSLVGTQLRKNTEAFF
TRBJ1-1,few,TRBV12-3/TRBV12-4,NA,TGTGCCAGCAGTTCTCCAGGGCCTGCTTTCTTT,CASSSPGPAFF
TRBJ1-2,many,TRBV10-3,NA,TGTGCCATCAGTGATGGTGGCTACACCTTC,CAISDGGYTF
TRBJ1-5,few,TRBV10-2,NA,TGCGCCAGCAGTGGGGGACTGGAGCCCCAGCATTTT,CASSGGLEPQHF
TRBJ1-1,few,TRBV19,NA,TGTGCCAGTAGTATCGGAGGTGCCACTGAAGCTTTCTTT,CASSIGGATEAFF
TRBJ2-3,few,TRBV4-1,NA,TGCGCCAGCAGCCTACCGCCGGGGGAGAGCACAGATACGCAGTATTTT,CASSLPPGESTDTQYF
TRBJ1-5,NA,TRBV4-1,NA,TGCGCCAGCAGCCAAGCAGGGAACTGGCAGCCCCAGCATTTT,CASSQAGNWQPQHF
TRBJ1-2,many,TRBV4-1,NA,TGCGCCAGCAGCCCAGTCCACCAGACTAACTATGGCTACACCTTC,CASSPVHQTNYGYTF
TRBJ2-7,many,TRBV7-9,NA,TGTGCCAGCAGCCCCCGGGGGGCTACTTACGAGCAGTACTTC,CASSPRGATYEQYF
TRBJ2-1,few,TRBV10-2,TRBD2,TGCGCCACCCTAGCGGGTTACGGGAATGAGCAGTTCTTC,CATLAGYGNEQFF
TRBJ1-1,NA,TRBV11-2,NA,TGTGCCAGCAGCTTTTGGGCGGGTGAAGCTTTCTTT,CASSFWAGEAFF
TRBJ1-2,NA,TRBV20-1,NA,TGCAGTGCTAATTTAGACAGAAACTATGGCTACACCTTC,CSANLDRNYGYTF
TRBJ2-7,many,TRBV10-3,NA,TGTGCCACCTTGGGTCCTGGGGAGCAGTACTTC,CATLGPGEQYF
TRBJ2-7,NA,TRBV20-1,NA,TGCAGTGCTAGAGCGCTAGGGAGCTCCTACGAGCAGTACTTC,CSARALGSSYEQYF
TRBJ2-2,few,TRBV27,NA,TGTGCCAGCAGTTTAACCTCCAACACCGGGGAGCTGTTTTTT,CASSLTSNTGELFF
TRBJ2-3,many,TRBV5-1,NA,TGCGCCAGCAGCCCCCCTTTCACAGATACGCAGTATTTT,CASSPPFTDTQYF
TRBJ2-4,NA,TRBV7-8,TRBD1,TGTGCCAGCAGCTTAGCACAGTCCCGGGACAGAGAAAACATTCAGTACTTC,CASSLAQSRDRENIQYF
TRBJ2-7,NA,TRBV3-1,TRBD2,TGTGCCAGCAGCTCCGGACTAGCGGGAAGCTCCTACGAGCAGTACTTC,CASSSGLAGSSYEQYF
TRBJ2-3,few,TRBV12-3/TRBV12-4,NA,TGTGCCAGCAGTTTCACTACCTTCACAGATACGCAGTATTTT,CASSFTTFTDTQYF
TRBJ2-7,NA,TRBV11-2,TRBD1,TGTGCCAGCAGCTTAGCCGCCGACAGGGACGGTTACGAGCAGTACTTC,CASSLAADRDGYEQYF
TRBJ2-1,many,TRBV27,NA,TGTGCCAGCAGTTTAGATCAGTCCAATGAGCAGTTCTTC,CASSLDQSNEQFF
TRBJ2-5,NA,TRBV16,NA,TGTGCCAGCAGCCAATCGGGGAAGGGACACTTCTTC,CASSQSGKGHFF
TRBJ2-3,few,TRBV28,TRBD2,TGTGCCAGCAGTCCCGGGACTAGTGTTCCAGATACGCAGTATTTT,CASSPGTSVPDTQYF
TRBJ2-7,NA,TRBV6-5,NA,TGTGCCTCCCCAAACAAGCTAACGAGCGAGTACTTC,CASPNKLTSEYF
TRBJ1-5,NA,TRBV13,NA,TGTGCCAGCAGTCACAGGGAGGGCAATCAGCCCCAGCATTTT,CASSHREGNQPQHF
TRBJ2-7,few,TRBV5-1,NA,TGCGCCAGCAGCTTGCTGTCGGGGGGCACCTACGAGCAGTACTTC,CASSLLSGGTYEQYF
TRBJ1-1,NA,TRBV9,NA,TGTGCCAGCACCCGGGCCCTGAACACTGAAGCTTTCTTT,CASTRALNTEAFF
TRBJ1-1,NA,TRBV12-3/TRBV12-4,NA,TGTGCCAGCAGTTCCACAGGCCCTGAAGCTTTCTTT,CASSSTGPEAFF
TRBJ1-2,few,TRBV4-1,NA,TGCGCCAGCAGCCAAGATCCGGGGTTAAACTATGGCTACACCTTC,CASSQDPGLNYGYTF
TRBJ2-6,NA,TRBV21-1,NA,TGTGCCAGCAGACCCCGGGAGAGCTCTGGGGCCAACGTCCTGACTTTC,CASRPRESSGANVLTF
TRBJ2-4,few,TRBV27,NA,TGTGCCAGCAGTTCCCTCGGGACACTTAAAAACATTCAGTACTTC,CASSSLGTLKNIQYF
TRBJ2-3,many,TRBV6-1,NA,TGTGCCAGCAGTGCTGACCGCCCTTTAGCAGATACGCAGTATTTT,CASSADRPLADTQYF
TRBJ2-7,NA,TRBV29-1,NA,TGCAGCGTTGGAGGGTCCGGCGAGCAGTACTTC,CSVGGSGEQYF
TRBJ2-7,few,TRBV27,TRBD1,TGTGCCAGCAGTTTATCCCCAGGGGGCTACGAGCAGTACTTC,CASSLSPGGYEQYF
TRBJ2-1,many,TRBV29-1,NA,TGCAGCGTGGACATGGGGCTAGCAGCATACAATGAGCAGTTCTTC,CSVDMGLAAYNEQFF
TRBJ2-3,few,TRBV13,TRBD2,TGTGCCAGCAGCCACCTTGCTAGCGGGGGGATGGATACGCAGTATTTT,CASSHLASGGMDTQYF
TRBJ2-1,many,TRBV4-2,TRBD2,TGTGCCAGCAGGGCTAGCGGGAACCATGAGCAGTTCTTC,CASRASGNHEQFF
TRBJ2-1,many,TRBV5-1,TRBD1,TGCGCCAGCAGCTCTGACAGGGACTCCTACAATGAGCAGTTCTTC,CASSSDRDSYNEQFF
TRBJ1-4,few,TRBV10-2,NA,TGCGCCAGCAGTGAGTCCAGTGTTCTGGCTAATGAAAAACTGTTTTTT,CASSESSVLANEKLFF
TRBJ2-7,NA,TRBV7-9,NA,TGTGCCCTACGGCCCTACGAGCAGTACTTC,CALRPYEQYF
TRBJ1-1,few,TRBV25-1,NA,TGTGCCAGCAGTGAATATGAGACACCCGGAAGGTGGAACACTGAAGCTTTCTTT,CASSEYETPGRWNTEAFF
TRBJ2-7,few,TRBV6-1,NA,TGTGCCAGCACCCCTTGGGAGGGGGGCTACGAGCAGTACTTC,CASTPWEGGYEQYF
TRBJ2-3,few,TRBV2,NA,TGTGCCAGCAGCTCGCCTTTCGTTTCTAGCACAGATACGCAGTATTTT,CASSSPFVSSTDTQYF